This T cell receptor (beta chain) is from a study of blood T cell repertoires in COVID-19. Sequenced by immunoSEQ multiplex PCR; TCRdb stores in-frame clones only, minus some. The repertoire holds a few hundred thousand clones, with 85% as singletons. V was clipped by 8 bases and J by 0 bases, with 7 bases between them. The CDR3 extends over 12 amino acids. The germline CDR1 and CDR2 sequences are LGHNT and FRNRAP. The chain links TRBV12-5 to TRBJ1-1; tentatively, D is TRBD1 (5 bases). The sample consisted of peripheral blood. The sequence was obtained from a woman under 30 with acute or convalescent COVID-19. This chain's CDR3 is CASSRVNTEAFF. The CDR3 region has the DNA TGTGCTAGTAGCAGGGTGAACACTGAAGCTTTCTTT.